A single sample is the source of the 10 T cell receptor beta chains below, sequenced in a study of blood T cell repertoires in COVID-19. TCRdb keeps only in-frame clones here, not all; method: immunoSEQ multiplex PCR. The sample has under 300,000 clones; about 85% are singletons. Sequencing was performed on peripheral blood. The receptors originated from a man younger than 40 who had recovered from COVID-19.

CDR3 nucleotides: TGTGCCAGCAGCTACGGGACAGATCCCTTCACAGATACGCAGTATTTT. Its protein is CASSYGTDPFTDTQYF. The chain joins TRBV7-2 to TRBJ2-3; 7 bases are a match to TRBD1. Germline V CDR1 and CDR2: SGHTA, FQGNSA. CDR3 size: 16 residues. V lost 4 bases and J lost 2; bases outside the gene matches: 9.

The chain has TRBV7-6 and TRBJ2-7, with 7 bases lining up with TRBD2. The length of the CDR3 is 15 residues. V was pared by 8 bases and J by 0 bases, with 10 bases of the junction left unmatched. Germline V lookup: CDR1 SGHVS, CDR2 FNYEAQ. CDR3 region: CASSKGSGGSYEQYF. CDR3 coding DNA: TGTGCCAGCTCTAAAGGTTCGGGAGGCTCCTACGAGCAGTACTTC.

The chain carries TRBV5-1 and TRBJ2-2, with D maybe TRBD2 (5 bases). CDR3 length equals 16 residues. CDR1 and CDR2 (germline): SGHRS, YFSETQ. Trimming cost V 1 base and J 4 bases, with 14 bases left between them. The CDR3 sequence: CASSLFSGKTTGELFF. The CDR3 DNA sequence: TGCGCCAGCAGCTTGTTCTCGGGGAAAACCACCGGGGAGCTGTTTTTT. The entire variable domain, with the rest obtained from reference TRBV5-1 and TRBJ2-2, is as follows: KAGVTQTPRYLIKTRGQQVTLSCSPISGHRSVSWYQQTPGQGLQFLFEYFSETQRNKGNFPGRFSGRQFSNSRSEMNVSTLELGDSALYLCASSLFSGKTTGELFFGEGSRLTVL.

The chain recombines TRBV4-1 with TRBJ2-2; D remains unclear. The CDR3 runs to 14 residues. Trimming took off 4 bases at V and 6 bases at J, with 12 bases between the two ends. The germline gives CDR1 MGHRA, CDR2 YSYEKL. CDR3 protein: CASSLLSRPGELFF. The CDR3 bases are TGCGCCAGCAGCCTACTCTCGCGGCCCGGGGAGCTGTTTTTT.

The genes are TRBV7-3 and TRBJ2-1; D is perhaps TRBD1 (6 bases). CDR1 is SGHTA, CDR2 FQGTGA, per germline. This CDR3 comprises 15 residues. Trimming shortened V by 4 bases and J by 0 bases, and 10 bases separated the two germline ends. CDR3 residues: CASSSQGSSYNEQFF. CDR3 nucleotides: TGTGCCAGCAGCTCCCAGGGGAGCTCCTACAATGAGCAGTTCTTC. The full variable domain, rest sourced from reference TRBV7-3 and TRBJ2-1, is GAGVSQTPSNKVTEKGKYVELRCDPISGHTALYWYRQSLGQGPEFLIYFQGTGAADDSGLPNDRFFAVRPEGSVSTLKIQRTERGDSAVYLCASSSQGSSYNEQFFGPGTRLTVL.

CDR3 in amino acids: CASSQDTGTMGYTF. In nucleotides, the CDR3 is TGCGCCAGCAGCCAAGATACCGGGACAATGGGCTACACCTTC. The J gene is TRBJ1-2, the V gene TRBV4-1; possible D gene TRBD1, 6 bases. The V end lost 0 bases, the J end lost 8 bases, and 13 bases lay between the germline ends. There are 14 residues in the CDR3. Germline CDR1 is MGHRA and CDR2 is YSYEKL.

CDR3 nucleotides: TGTGCCAGCAGCATCGCCCGGACAGGGGGCGCCCACACCTTC. Translation gives CASSIARTGGAHTF. The chain joins TRBV13 to TRBJ1-2; 11 bases fit TRBD1. With V trimmed by 5 bases and J by 12 bases, 11 bases remained unmatched. The CDR3 has 14 amino acids. Germline CDR1 and CDR2: PRHDT and FYEKMQ (reference sequence).

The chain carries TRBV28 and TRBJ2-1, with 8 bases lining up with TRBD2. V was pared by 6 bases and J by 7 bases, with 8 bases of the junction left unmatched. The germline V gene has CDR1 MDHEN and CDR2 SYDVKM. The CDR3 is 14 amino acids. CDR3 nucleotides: TGTGCCAGCAGGCCGCGGGGGGCGGGGAATGAGCAGTTCTTC. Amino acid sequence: CASRPRGAGNEQFF.

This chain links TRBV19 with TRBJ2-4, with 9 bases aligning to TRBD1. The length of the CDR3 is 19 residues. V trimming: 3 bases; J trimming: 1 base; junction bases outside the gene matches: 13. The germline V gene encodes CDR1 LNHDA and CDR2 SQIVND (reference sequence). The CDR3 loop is CASSIDSGQGDNAKNIQYF. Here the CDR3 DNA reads TGTGCCAGTAGTATTGATTCGGGACAGGGAGACAACGCCAAAAACATTCAGTACTTC.

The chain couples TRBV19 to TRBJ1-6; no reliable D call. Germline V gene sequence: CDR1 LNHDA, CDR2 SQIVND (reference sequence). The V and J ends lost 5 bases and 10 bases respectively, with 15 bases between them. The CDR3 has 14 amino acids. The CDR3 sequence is CASSPPRGQSPLHF. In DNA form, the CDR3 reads TGTGCCAGTAGTCCACCCCGGGGTCAATCACCCCTCCACTTT.